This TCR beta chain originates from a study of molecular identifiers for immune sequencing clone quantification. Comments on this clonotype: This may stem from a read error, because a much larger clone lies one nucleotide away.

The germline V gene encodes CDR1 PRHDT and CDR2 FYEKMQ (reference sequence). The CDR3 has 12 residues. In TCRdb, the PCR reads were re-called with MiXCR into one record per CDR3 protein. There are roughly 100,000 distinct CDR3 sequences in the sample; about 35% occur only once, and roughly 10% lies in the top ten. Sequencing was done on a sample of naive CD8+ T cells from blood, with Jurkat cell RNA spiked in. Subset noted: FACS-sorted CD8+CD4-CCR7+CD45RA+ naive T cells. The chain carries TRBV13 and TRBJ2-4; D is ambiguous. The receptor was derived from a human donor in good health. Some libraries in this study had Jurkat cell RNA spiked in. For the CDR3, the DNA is TGTGCCAGCGGCTTTAGGGAAGGCATTCAGTACTTC. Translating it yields CASGFREGIQYF.